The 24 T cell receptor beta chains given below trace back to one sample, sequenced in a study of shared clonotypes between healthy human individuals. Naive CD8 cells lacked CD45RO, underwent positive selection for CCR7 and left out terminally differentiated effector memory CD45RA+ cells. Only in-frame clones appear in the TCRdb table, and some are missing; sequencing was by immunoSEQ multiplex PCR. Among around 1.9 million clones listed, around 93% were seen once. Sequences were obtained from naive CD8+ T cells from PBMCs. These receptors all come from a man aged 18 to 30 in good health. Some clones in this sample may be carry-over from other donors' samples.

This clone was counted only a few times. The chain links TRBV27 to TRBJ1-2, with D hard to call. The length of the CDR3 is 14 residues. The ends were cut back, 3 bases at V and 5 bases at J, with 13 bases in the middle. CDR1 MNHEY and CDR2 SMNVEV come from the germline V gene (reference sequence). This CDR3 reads CASSFGPTLYGYTF. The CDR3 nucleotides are TGTGCCAGCAGTTTCGGACCTACTCTTTATGGCTACACCTTC.

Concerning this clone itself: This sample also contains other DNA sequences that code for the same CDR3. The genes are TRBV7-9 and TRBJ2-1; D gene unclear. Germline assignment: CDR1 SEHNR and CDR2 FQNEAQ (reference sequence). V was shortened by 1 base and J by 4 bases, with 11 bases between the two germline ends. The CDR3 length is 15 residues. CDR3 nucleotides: TGTGCCAGCAGCTTAGGGGGTTACAGTTACAATGAGCAGTTCTTC. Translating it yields CASSLGGYSYNEQFF. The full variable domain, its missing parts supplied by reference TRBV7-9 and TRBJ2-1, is DTGVSQNPRHKITKRGQNVTFRCDPISEHNRLYWYRQTLGQGPEFLTYFQNEAQLEKSRLLSDRFSAERPKGSFSTLEIQRTEQGDSAMYLCASSLGGYSYNEQFFGPGTRLTVL.

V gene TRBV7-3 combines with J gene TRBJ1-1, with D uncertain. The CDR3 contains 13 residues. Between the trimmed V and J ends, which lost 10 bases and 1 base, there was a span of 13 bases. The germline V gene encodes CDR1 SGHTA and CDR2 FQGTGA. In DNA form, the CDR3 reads TGTGCCACCTCGAACGCACCGAACACTGAAGCTTTCTTT. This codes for CATSNAPNTEAFF.

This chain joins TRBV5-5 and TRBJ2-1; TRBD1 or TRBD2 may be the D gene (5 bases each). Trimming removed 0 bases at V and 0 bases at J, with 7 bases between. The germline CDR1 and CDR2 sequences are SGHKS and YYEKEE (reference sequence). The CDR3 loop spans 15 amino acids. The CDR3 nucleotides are TGTGCCAGCAGCTTGGGGGGGAGCTCCTACAATGAGCAGTTCTTC. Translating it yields CASSLGGSSYNEQFF. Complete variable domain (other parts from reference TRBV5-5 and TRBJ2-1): DAGVTQSPTHLIKTRGQQVTLRCSPISGHKSVSWYQQVLGQGPQFIFQYYEKEERGRGNFPDRFSARQFPNYSSELNVNALLLGDSALYLCASSLGGSSYNEQFFGPGTRLTVL.

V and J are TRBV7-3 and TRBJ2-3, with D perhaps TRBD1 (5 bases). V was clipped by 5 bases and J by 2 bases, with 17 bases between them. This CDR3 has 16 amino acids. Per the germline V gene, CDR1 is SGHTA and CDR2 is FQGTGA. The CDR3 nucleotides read TGTGCCAGCAGCCAGCCCGGACACGGTATCACAGATACGCAGTATTTT. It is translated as CASSQPGHGITDTQYF.

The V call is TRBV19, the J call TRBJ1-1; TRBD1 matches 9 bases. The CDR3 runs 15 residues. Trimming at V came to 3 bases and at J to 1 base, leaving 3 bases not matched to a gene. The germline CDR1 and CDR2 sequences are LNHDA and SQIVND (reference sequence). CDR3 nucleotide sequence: TGTGCCAGTAGTATGTGGACAGGGGCGAACACTGAAGCTTTCTTT. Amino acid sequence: CASSMWTGANTEAFF. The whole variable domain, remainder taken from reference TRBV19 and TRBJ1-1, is DGGITQSPKYLFRKEGQNVTLSCEQNLNHDAMYWYRQDPGQGLRLIYYSQIVNDFQKGDIAEGYSVSREKKESFPLTVTSAQKNPTAFYLCASSMWTGANTEAFFGQGTRLTVV.

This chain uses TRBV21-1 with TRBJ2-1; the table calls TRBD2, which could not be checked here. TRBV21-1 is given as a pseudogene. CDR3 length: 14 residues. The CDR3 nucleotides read TGTGCCAGCATCCAAGGCGGGGTAGCGGGGGTCCCGTTCTTC. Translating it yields CASIQGGVAGVPFF.

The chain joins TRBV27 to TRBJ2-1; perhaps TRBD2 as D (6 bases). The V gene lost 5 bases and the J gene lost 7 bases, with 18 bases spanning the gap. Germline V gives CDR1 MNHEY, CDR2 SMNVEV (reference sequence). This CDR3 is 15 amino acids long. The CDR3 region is CASSPVTGVGNEQFF. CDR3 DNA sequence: TGTGCCAGCAGTCCGGTAACGGGAGTAGGTAATGAGCAGTTCTTC.

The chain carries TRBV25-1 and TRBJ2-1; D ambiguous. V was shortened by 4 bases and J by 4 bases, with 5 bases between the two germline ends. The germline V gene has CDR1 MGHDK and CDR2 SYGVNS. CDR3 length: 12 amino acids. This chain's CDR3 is CASSVGYNEQFF. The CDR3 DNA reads TGTGCCAGCAGTGTCGGATACAATGAGCAGTTCTTC.

The CDR3 coding sequence is TGTGCCAGCAGCCCCCTTGCGGGAGGCACCTACGAGCAGTACTTC. Translating gives CASSPLAGGTYEQYF. This sequence joins TRBV5-6 and TRBJ2-7, with 8 bases fitting TRBD2. With V trimmed by 4 bases and J by 2 bases, 8 bases remained unmatched. This CDR3 comprises 15 residues. CDR1 and CDR2 (germline): SGHDT, YYEEEE.

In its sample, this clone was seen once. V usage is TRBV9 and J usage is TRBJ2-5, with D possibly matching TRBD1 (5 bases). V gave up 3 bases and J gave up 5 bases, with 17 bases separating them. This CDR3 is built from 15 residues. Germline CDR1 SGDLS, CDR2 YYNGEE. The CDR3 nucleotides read TGTGCCAGCAGCGGGGGCAAGAAAGGATTTGAGACCCAGTACTTC. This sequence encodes CASSGGKKGFETQYF.

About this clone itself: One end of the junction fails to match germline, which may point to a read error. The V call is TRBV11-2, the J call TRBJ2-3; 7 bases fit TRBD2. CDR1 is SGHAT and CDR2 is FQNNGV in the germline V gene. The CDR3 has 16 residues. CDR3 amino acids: CAISTLGGRYTDTQYF. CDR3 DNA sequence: TGTGCCATCAGCACTTTAGGCGGGAGATACACAGATACGCAGTATTTT.

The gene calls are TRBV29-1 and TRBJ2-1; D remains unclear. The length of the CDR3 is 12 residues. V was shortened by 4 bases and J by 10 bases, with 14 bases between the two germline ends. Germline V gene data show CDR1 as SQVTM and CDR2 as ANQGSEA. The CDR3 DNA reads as TGCAGCGTTGCCACCTCCGGAGCCGAGCAGTTCTTC. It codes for CSVATSGAEQFF.

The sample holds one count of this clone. The CDR3: CASSPLGAQVYGYTF. CDR3 nucleotide sequence: TGTGCCAGCAGTCCGCTGGGGGCGCAAGTCTATGGCTACACCTTC. The chain links TRBV27 to TRBJ1-2, with D possibly TRBD1 on 6 matching bases. V was cut by 5 bases and J by 4 bases, with 17 bases left in between. The CDR3 loop spans 15 amino acids. Germline V gives CDR1 MNHEY, CDR2 SMNVEV (reference sequence).

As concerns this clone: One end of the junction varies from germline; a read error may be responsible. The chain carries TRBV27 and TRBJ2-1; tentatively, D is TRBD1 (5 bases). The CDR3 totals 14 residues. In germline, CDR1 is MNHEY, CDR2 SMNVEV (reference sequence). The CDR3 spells CASSWGHSNNEQFF. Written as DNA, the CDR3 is TGTGCCAGCAGTTGGGGCCACTCCAACAATGAGCAGTTCTTC.

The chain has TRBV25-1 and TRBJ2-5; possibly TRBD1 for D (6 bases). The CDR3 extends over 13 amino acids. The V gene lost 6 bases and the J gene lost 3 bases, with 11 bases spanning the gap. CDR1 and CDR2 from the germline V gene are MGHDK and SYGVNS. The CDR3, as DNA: TGTGCCAGCAGACAGGGAAGGGAAGAGACCCAGTACTTC. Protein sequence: CASRQGREETQYF.

The CDR3 loop reads CASSAGTGGNTGELFF. The CDR3 DNA reads as TGTGCCAGTAGCGCGGGGACAGGGGGAAACACCGGGGAGCTGTTTTTT. The chain combines TRBV19 with TRBJ2-2; 11 bases align to TRBD1. Trimming at V came to 6 bases and at J to 2 bases, leaving 5 bases not matched to a gene. The length of the CDR3 is 16 residues. CDR1 is LNHDA and CDR2 is SQIVND in the germline V gene (reference sequence).

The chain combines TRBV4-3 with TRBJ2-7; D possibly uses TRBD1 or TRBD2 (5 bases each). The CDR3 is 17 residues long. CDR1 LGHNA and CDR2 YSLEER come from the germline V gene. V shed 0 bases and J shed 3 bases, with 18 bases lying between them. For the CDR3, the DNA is TGCGCCAGCAGCCAAGATCCTCCGCTAGGGACGGTCTACGAGCAGTACTTC. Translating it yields CASSQDPPLGTVYEQYF.

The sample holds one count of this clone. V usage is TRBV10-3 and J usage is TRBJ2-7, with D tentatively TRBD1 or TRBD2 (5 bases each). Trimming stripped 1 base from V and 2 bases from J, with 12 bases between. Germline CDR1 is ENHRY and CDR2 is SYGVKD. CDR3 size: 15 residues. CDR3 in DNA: TGTGCCATCAGTGAGTTGGGGGAAAGCGCCTACGAGCAGTACTTC. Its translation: CAISELGESAYEQYF.

This CDR3 is CASSIGSGSATPYEQYF. CDR3 DNA sequence: TGTGCCAGTAGTATCGGGAGCGGGAGCGCCACCCCCTACGAGCAGTACTTC. This chain uses TRBV19 with TRBJ2-7; 8 nucleotides align to TRBD2. Germline lookup yields CDR1 LNHDA and CDR2 SQIVND (reference sequence). The CDR3 has 17 amino acids. V dropped 3 bases and J dropped 2; count of bases not matched to a gene: 12.

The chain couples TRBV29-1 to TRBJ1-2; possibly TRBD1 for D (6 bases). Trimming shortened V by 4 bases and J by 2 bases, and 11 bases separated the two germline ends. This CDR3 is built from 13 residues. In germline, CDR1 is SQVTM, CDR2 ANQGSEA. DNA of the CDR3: TGCAGCGTTGGGAAAGACAGGAACTATGGCTACACCTTC. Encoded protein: CSVGKDRNYGYTF.

The CDR3 DNA sequence: TGTGCCAGCAGTTTCAATACAGGGATGGTCTACAATGAGCAGTTCTTC. Protein: CASSFNTGMVYNEQFF. V and J are TRBV28 and TRBJ2-1; the D gene is possibly TRBD1 (6 bases). CDR3 size: 16 residues. The germline V gene has CDR1 MDHEN and CDR2 SYDVKM. V lost 3 bases and J lost 3, with 15 bases in between.

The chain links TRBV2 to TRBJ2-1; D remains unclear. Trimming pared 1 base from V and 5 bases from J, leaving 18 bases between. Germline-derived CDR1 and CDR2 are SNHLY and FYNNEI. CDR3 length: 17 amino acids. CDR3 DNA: TGTGCCAGCAGTGAAGTTTTGCGCGGAAACCTCAACAATGAGCAGTTCTTC. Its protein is CASSEVLRGNLNNEQFF.

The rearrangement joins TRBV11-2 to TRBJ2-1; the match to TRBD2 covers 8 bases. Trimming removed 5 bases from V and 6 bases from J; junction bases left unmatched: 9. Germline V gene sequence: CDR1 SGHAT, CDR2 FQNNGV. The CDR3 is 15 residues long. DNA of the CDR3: TGTGCCAGCAGCCCGCCCCTGCTAGCGGGCAATGAGCAGTTCTTC. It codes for CASSPPLLAGNEQFF.